The 26 T cell receptor beta chains reported below all come from one sample, sequenced in a study of OX40 agonist ivuxolimab in advanced cancers. Data came from immunoSEQ multiplex PCR; TCRdb stores just in-frame clones and leaves some out. The sample has about 68,000 clones; approximately 90% are singletons. Sequenced here: CD4+ or CD8+ T cells sorted from blood, sampled in a trial of the OX40 agonist ivuxolimab. The receptor source for this set is an adult with an advanced solid tumor such as melanoma, head and neck, liver or kidney cancer.

This sequence joins TRBV4-3 and TRBJ2-1; 9 bases fit TRBD1. Germline assignment: CDR1 LGHNA and CDR2 YSLEER. V was clipped by 2 bases and J by 6 bases; unmatched bases: 5. The CDR3 consists of 15 residues. CDR3 protein: CASSQPGTGLNEQFF. In nucleotides, the CDR3 is TGCGCCAGCAGCCAACCCGGGACAGGGCTCAATGAGCAGTTCTTC.

This chain uses TRBV7-9 with TRBJ2-7, with TRBD2 as a possible D gene (6 bases). Trimming stripped 4 bases from V and 2 bases from J, with 15 bases between. Per the germline V gene, CDR1 is SEHNR and CDR2 is FQNEAQ (reference sequence). The CDR3 runs 15 residues. The CDR3 is CASSSTGTGAYEQYF. The CDR3 DNA reads as TGTGCCAGCAGCTCAACCGGGACTGGAGCCTACGAGCAGTACTTC.

V usage is TRBV5-4 and J usage is TRBJ2-5, with 10 bases aligning to TRBD2. Germline V gene lookup returns CDR1 SGHNT and CDR2 YYREEE (reference sequence). CDR3 length: 16 residues. V lost 4 bases to trimming and J lost 5 bases; unmatched junction nucleotides: 11. CDR3 in amino acids: CASSRGLAGAPETQYF. The CDR3 nucleotides are TGTGCCAGCAGCCGAGGGCTAGCGGGGGCCCCGGAGACCCAGTACTTC.

The chain joins TRBV16 to TRBJ2-3, with 11 bases that match TRBD2. Germline V gene data show CDR1 as KGHSY and CDR2 as FQNENV. V lost 1 base, J lost 5 bases, and 8 bases stayed unmatched. The CDR3 is 17 amino acids. The CDR3 bases are TGTGCCAGCAGCCAATGGGGGCCCGGGACTAGCGGAGATACGCAGTATTTT. Its protein product is CASSQWGPGTSGDTQYF.

This clone was recorded only once. The chain has TRBV19 and TRBJ2-3; 8 nucleotides agree with TRBD2. V shed 3 bases and J 5 bases; nucleotides not matched to a gene: 7. Germline CDR1 LNHDA, CDR2 SQIVND (reference sequence). This CDR3 comprises 15 residues. The CDR3 region has the DNA TGTGCCAGTAGTATCCTAGCGGGCTTCGGAGATACGCAGTATTTT. It translates to CASSILAGFGDTQYF.

The chain joins TRBV28 to TRBJ1-6, with 7 bases fitting TRBD1. Unmatched junction bases numbered 9, after V lost 5 bases and J lost 8 bases. Per the germline V gene, CDR1 is MDHEN and CDR2 is SYDVKM. The CDR3 has 15 amino acids. In nucleotides, the CDR3 is TGTGCCAGCAGTACGGGACAGACATCAGATTCACCCCTCCACTTT. This gives the protein CASSTGQTSDSPLHF.

The chain combines TRBV28 with TRBJ2-1, with 10 bases that match TRBD2. Germline CDR1 MDHEN, CDR2 SYDVKM. The junction had 6 bases not matched to a gene; V was cut back by 3 bases and J by 7 bases. The CDR3 is made up of 15 amino acids. The CDR3 coding sequence is TGTGCCAGCAGTTTTTCGACTAGCGGGCGGAATGAGCAGTTCTTC. Its translation: CASSFSTSGRNEQFF.

The chain couples TRBV5-6 to TRBJ2-3, with 7 positions matching TRBD2. The ends lost 4 bases at V and 2 bases at J; junction bases unmatched: 10. The CDR3 is 16 residues long. Looked up from germline, CDR1 is SGHDT and CDR2 is YYEEEE. The CDR3 protein is CASSPPVGGVTDTQYF. DNA of the CDR3: TGTGCCAGCAGCCCCCCCGTTGGGGGGGTCACAGATACGCAGTATTTT.

The rearrangement links TRBV19 to TRBJ2-5; D ambiguous. The V gene lost 7 bases and the J gene lost 5 bases, with 11 bases spanning the gap. The germline V gene has CDR1 LNHDA and CDR2 SQIVND (reference sequence). The CDR3 loop spans 12 amino acids. CDR3 sequence reads: CASTDTPETQYF. DNA for the CDR3: TGTGCCAGTACCGATACCCCGGAGACCCAGTACTTC. The variable domain in full, with the rest retrieved from reference TRBV19 and TRBJ2-5, is DGGITQSPKYLFRKEGQNVTLSCEQNLNHDAMYWYRQDPGQGLRLIYYSQIVNDFQKGDIAEGYSVSREKKESFPLTVTSAQKNPTAFYLCASTDTPETQYFGPGTRLLVL.

The rearrangement links TRBV9 to TRBJ2-3; 10 bases align to TRBD2. Germline CDR1 is SGDLS and CDR2 is YYNGEE. The CDR3 covers 17 residues. Trimming removed 4 bases from V and 4 bases from J; junction bases left unmatched: 12. This CDR3 reads CASSSRRGTSASDTQYF. The CDR3 coding sequence is TGTGCCAGCAGCTCCCGGCGGGGGACTAGCGCTTCAGATACGCAGTATTTT. Full variable domain (missing parts from reference TRBV9 and TRBJ2-3): DSGVTQTPKHLITATGQRVTLRCSPRSGDLSVYWYQQSLDQGLQFLIQYYNGEERAKGNILERFSAQQFPDLHSELNLSSLELGDSALYFCASSSRRGTSASDTQYFGPGTRLTVL.

DNA of the CDR3: TGTGCCAGTAGTATTGGGGTTGGCAATGAGCAGTTCTTC. Protein sequence: CASSIGVGNEQFF. This chain connects TRBV19 to TRBJ2-1, with D unresolved. The CDR3 is 13 residues long. The germline CDR1 and CDR2 sequences are LNHDA and SQIVND (reference sequence). The germline V and J ends were trimmed by 3 bases and 6 bases, with 9 bases remaining between them.

The chain combines TRBV13 with TRBJ1-3; 7 bases fit TRBD1. The CDR3 totals 16 residues. Unmatched junction bases numbered 11, after V lost 5 bases and J lost 4 bases. Germline CDR1 and CDR2: PRHDT and FYEKMQ (reference sequence). As DNA, the CDR3 is TGTGCCAGCAGCACAGTCCAGACAGGGTGGGGAAACACCATATATTTT. Its translation: CASSTVQTGWGNTIYF.

The V gene is TRBV9, the J gene TRBJ2-2; D tentatively reads TRBD1 or TRBD2 (5 bases each). The V and J ends lost 3 bases and 3 bases respectively, with 9 bases between them. This CDR3 is 14 amino acids long. CDR1 is SGDLS and CDR2 is YYNGEE in the germline V gene. CDR3 coding DNA: TGTGCCAGCAGCGACCAGGGAGACACCGGGGAGCTGTTTTTT. This encodes CASSDQGDTGELFF.

This clone has a single count. J is TRBJ2-7 and V is TRBV29-1, with D maybe TRBD2 (5 bases). V was pared by 3 bases and J by 0 bases, with 6 bases between. The CDR3 is made up of 12 amino acids. Germline V lookup: CDR1 SQVTM, CDR2 ANQGSEA. The CDR3 nucleotides are TGCAGCGTTGAGGGGAGCTCCTACGAGCAGTACTTC. Its translation: CSVEGSSYEQYF.

This chain connects TRBV15 to TRBJ1-1; D unclear. V was pared by 0 bases and J by 3 bases, with 8 bases between. The germline CDR1 and CDR2 sequences are LNHNV and YYDKDF (reference sequence). The CDR3 is 14 amino acids. The CDR3 spells CATSREGSYTEAFF. DNA for the CDR3: TGTGCCACCAGCAGAGAGGGCAGTTACACTGAAGCTTTCTTT.

This clone came up once. The rearrangement uses TRBV4-2 and TRBJ1-2, with D perhaps matching TRBD1 (5 bases). The V and J ends lost 1 base and 3 bases respectively, with 9 bases between them. Germline V gene data show CDR1 as LGHNA and CDR2 as YNFKEQ. The CDR3 loop spans 14 amino acids. The CDR3: CASSQGGRDYGYTF. In DNA, the CDR3 is TGTGCCAGCAGCCAAGGCGGCAGGGACTATGGCTACACCTTC.

V gene TRBV11-1 combines with J gene TRBJ2-2, with 7 nucleotides matching TRBD1. CDR1 is SGHAT and CDR2 is FQDESV in the germline V gene (reference sequence). The V and J ends lost 5 bases and 0 bases, in that order; junction bases with no gene match: 0. The CDR3 contains 14 residues. The CDR3, as DNA: TGTGCCAGCAGCCAGGGGGCGAACACCGGGGAGCTGTTTTTT. Protein sequence: CASSQGANTGELFF. Based on the CDR3 plus reference TRBV11-1 and TRBJ2-2, the full variable domain is EAEVAQSPRYKITEKSQAVAFWCDPISGHATLYWYRQILGQGPELLVQFQDESVVDDSQLPKDRFSAERLKGVDSTLKIQPAELGDSAMYLCASSQGANTGELFFGEGSRLTVL.

The genes are TRBV19 and TRBJ1-1; TRBD1 matches 7 bases. The V gene's germline CDR1 is LNHDA and CDR2 SQIVND (reference sequence). CDR3 length: 14 residues. V lost 7 bases to trimming and J lost 5 bases; unmatched junction nucleotides: 10. The CDR3 DNA is TGTGCCAGTATGCCGACAGGGAGGGGAACTGAAGCTTTCTTT. This sequence encodes CASMPTGRGTEAFF.

The chain couples TRBV28 to TRBJ2-7; tentatively, D is TRBD1 or TRBD2 (5 bases each). Germline values: CDR1 MDHEN, CDR2 SYDVKM. Trimming stripped 7 bases from V and 4 bases from J, with 14 bases between. This CDR3 region has 13 residues. The CDR3 DNA is TGTGCCAGCACCGAAGGGACCAATTACGAGCAGTACTTC. It yields the protein CASTEGTNYEQYF.

V gene TRBV5-5 combines with J gene TRBJ2-5; 12 bases line up with TRBD2. The CDR3 extends over 16 amino acids. V was pared by 4 bases and J by 4 bases, with 8 bases of the junction left unmatched. The V gene's germline CDR1 is SGHKS and CDR2 YYEKEE (reference sequence). CDR3 region: CASSDWVLAGGETQYF. The DNA for the CDR3 is TGTGCCAGCAGCGACTGGGTACTAGCGGGGGGAGAGACCCAGTACTTC.

This chain uses TRBV7-9 with TRBJ2-2, with D unresolved. This CDR3 comprises 17 residues. In germline, CDR1 is SEHNR, CDR2 FQNEAQ (reference sequence). Deletions cut 3 bases from V and 0 bases from J, with 14 bases between. CDR3 nucleotides: TGTGCCAGCAGCTTTAGTTTATTCGAGGCGAACACCGGGGAGCTGTTTTTT. Residues: CASSFSLFEANTGELFF.

The V call is TRBV6-1, the J call TRBJ2-3; D possibly corresponds to TRBD2 (5 bases). Germline CDR1 reads MNHNS; CDR2 reads SASEGT. The CDR3 covers 15 residues. V was shortened by 3 bases and J by 0 bases, with 10 bases between the two germline ends. For the CDR3, the DNA is TGTGCCAGCAGTGATCAACGGGAAAGCACAGATACGCAGTATTTT. It encodes CASSDQRESTDTQYF.

V usage is TRBV7-2 and J usage is TRBJ1-5, with D possibly being TRBD1 (5 bases). CDR1 is SGHTA, CDR2 FQGNSA, per germline. This CDR3 has 16 amino acids. Trimming took off 2 bases at V and 5 bases at J, with 16 bases between the two ends. CDR3 sequence (DNA): TGTGCCAGCAGCTTACCCCGCCCAGGGAACTATCAGCCCCAGCATTTT. Translating it yields CASSLPRPGNYQPQHF. The complete variable domain, with remaining parts taken from reference TRBV7-2 and TRBJ1-5, reads GAGVSQSPSNKVTEKGKDVELRCDPISGHTALYWYRQSLGQGLEFLIYFQGNSAPDKSGLPSDRFSAERTGGSVSTLTIQRTQQEDSAVYLCASSLPRPGNYQPQHFGDGTRLSIL.

The chain has TRBV7-9 and TRBJ2-2, with 7 bases aligning to TRBD1. The CDR3 contains 15 residues. V shed 5 bases and J 3 bases; nucleotides not matched to a gene: 6. The germline CDR1 and CDR2 sequences are SEHNR and FQNEAQ (reference sequence). The CDR3 sequence is CASSNRDRDTGELFF. The CDR3 nucleotides are TGTGCCAGCAGCAACCGGGACAGAGACACCGGGGAGCTGTTTTTT.

The CDR3 region has the DNA TGCGCCAGCAGCACCGAGGTGGCCCTCACGGATACGCAGTATTTT. Translated, it gives CASSTEVALTDTQYF. The chain joins TRBV5-1 to TRBJ2-3; D is uncertain. This CDR3 comprises 15 residues. V was pared by 4 bases and J by 6 bases, with 18 bases between. Germline assignment: CDR1 SGHRS and CDR2 YFSETQ.

V and J are TRBV2 and TRBJ1-1, with D hard to call. This CDR3 is 13 amino acids long. V shed 3 bases and J shed 4 bases, with 9 bases lying between them. CDR1 and CDR2 from the germline V gene are SNHLY and FYNNEI. The CDR3, as DNA: TGTGCCAGCAGTGACTCTTTTAGCACTGAAGCTTTCTTT. Amino acid sequence: CASSDSFSTEAFF.